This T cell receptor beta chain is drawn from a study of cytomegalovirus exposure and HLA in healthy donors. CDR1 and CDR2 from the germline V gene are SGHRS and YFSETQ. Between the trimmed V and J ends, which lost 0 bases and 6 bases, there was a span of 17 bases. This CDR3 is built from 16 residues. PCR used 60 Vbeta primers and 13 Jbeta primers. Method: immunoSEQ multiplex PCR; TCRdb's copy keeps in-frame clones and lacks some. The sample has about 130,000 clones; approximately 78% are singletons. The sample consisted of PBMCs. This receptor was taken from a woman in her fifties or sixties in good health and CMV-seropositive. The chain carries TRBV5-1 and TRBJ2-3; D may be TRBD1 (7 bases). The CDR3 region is CASSLGVRQGGDTQYF. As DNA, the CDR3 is TGCGCCAGCAGCTTGGGGGTCCGACAGGGAGGCGATACGCAGTATTTT.